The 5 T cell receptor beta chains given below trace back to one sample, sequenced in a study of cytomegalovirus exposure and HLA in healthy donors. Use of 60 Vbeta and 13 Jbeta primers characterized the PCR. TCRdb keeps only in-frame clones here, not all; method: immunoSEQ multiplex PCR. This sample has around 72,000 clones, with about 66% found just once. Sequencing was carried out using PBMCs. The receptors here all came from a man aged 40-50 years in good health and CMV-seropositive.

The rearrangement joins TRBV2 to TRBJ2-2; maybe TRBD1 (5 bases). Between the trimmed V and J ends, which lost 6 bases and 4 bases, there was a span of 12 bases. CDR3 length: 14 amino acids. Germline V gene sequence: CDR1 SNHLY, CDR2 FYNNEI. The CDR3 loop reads CASSKDKFTGELFF. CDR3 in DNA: TGTGCCAGCAGCAAGGACAAATTCACCGGGGAGCTGTTTTTT. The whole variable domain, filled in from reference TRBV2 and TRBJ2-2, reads EPEVTQTPSHQVTQMGQEVILRCVPISNHLYFYWYRQILGQKVEFLVSFYNNEISEKSEIFDDQFSVERPDGSNFTLKIRSTKLEDSAMYFCASSKDKFTGELFFGEGSRLTVL.

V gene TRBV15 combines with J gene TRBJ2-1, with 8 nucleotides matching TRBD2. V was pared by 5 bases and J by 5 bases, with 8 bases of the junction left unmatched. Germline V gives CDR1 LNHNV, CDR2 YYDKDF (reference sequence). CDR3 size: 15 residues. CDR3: CATSFTLAVNNEQFF. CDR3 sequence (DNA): TGTGCCACCAGCTTTACACTAGCGGTAAACAATGAGCAGTTCTTC.

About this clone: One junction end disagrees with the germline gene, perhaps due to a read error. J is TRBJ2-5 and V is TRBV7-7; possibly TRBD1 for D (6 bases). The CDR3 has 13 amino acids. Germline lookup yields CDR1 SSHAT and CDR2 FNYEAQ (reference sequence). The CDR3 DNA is TGTGCTAGCAGCTTAGTAGGGGGAGAGACCCAGTACTTC. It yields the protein CASSLVGGETQYF.

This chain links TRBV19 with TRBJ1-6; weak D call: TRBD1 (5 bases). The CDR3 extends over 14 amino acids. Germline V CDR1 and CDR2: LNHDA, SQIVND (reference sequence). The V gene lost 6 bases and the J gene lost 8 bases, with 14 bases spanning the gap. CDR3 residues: CASSLGGLDSPLHF. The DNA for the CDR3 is TGTGCCAGTAGCCTCGGGGGTCTGGATTCACCCCTCCACTTT.

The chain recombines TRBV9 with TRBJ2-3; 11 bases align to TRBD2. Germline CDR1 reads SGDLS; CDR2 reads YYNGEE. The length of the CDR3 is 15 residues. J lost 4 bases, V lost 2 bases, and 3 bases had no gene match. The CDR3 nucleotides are TGTGCCAGCAGCGTTGGGGGACTAGCGGCAGATACGCAGTATTTT. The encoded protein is CASSVGGLAADTQYF.